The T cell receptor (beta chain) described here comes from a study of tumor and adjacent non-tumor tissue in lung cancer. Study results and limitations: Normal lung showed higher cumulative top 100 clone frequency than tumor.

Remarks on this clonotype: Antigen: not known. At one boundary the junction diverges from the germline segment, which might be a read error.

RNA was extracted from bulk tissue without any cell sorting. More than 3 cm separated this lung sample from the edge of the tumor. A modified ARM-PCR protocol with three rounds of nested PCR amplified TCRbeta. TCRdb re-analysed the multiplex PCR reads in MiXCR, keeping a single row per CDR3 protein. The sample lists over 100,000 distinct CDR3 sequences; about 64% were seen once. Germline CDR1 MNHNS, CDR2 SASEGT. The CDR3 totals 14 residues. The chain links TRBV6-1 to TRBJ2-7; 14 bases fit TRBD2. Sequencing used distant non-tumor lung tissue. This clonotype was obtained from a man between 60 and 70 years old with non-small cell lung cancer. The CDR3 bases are TGTCCCAGCAGTCTCGGGACTAGCGGGAGCGAGCAGCACTTC. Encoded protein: CPSSLGTSGSEQHF.